The 7 T cell receptor beta chains presented below share a single source sample, sequenced in a study of regulatory T cells in long-lasting Graves disease. Arm-PCR of CDR3 regions and iRepertoire HTBI primers were the basis on which TCR beta libraries were built. TCRdb re-derived calls from the multiplex PCR reads in MiXCR, one entry per CDR3 protein. The repertoire holds about 530,000 distinct CDR3 sequences, with roughly 16% as singletons. Time point: newly diagnosed GD, antithyroid drugs for less than 3 months. Researchers made the TCR library from RNA that was extracted from PBMCs. These records were also assigned to another study, of T cells in Graves' hyperthyroidism and ophthalmopathy.

The starting material was peripheral blood mononuclear cells (PBMCs), obtained at new diagnosis, from a patient treated with antithyroid drugs. The source is a middle-aged woman with Graves disease.

This clonotype was counted at least ten times. The chain joins TRBV6-1 to TRBJ1-1; 9 bases fit TRBD1. Germline V gene sequence: CDR1 MNHNS, CDR2 SASEGT. Trimming took 5 bases from V and 7 from J; bases not matched to a gene: 5. CDR3 length equals 13 residues. CDR3 bases: TGTGCCAGCAGTCGACAGGGGGGTAGTGAAGCTTTCTTT. Its translation: CASSRQGGSEAFF.

In regard to this clonotype: This could be a read error, since a much larger clone is one nucleotide away. The chain links TRBV2 to TRBJ1-2; D perhaps matches TRBD1 (5 bases). The germline CDR1 and CDR2 sequences are SNHLY and FYNNEI. The CDR3 runs to 11 residues. The DNA for the CDR3 is TGTACCAGCCGGGACGACTATGGCTACACCTTC. This translates into CTSRDDYGYTF. Drawing the rest from reference TRBV2 and TRBJ1-2, the complete variable domain is EPEVTQTPSHQVTQMGQEVILRCVPISNHLYFYWYRQILGQKVEFLVSFYNNEISEKSEIFDDQFSVERPDGSNFTLKIRSTKLEDSAMYFCTSRDDYGYTFGSGTRLTVV.

This chain connects TRBV4-1 to TRBJ1-2; possibly TRBD1 for D (6 bases). The germline CDR1 and CDR2 sequences are MGHRA and YSYEKL. V dropped 0 bases and J dropped 5 bases, with 13 bases sitting between them. The CDR3 contains 15 residues. The CDR3 is CASSQERGQRYGYTF. The DNA for the CDR3 is TGCGCCAGCAGCCAAGAACGAGGACAGAGATATGGCTACACCTTC.

This clonotype turned up a few times. The rearrangement joins TRBV12-5 to TRBJ1-5, with TRBD1 matching 9 bases. The CDR3 extends over 16 amino acids. CDR1 is LGHNT, CDR2 FRNRAP, per germline. V trimming: 1 base; J trimming: 3 bases; junction bases outside the gene matches: 4. DNA of the CDR3: TGTGCTAGTGGTTTGGGGACAGGGGAAGACAATCAGCCCCAGCATTTT. The encoded protein is CASGLGTGEDNQPQHF.

This clonotype was detected ten times or more. The rearrangement joins TRBV11-2 to TRBJ2-7; TRBD1 agrees at 8 bases. Germline V gives CDR1 SGHAT, CDR2 FQNNGV. The CDR3 is 15 residues long. With 4 bases clipped from V and 0 bases from J, the junction kept 5 bases outside the gene matches. The CDR3 sequence is CASSWAGTGSYEQYF. For the CDR3, the DNA is TGTGCCAGCAGCTGGGCCGGGACAGGCTCCTACGAGCAGTACTTC.

The chain combines TRBV7-4 with TRBJ1-4, with D possibly matching TRBD1 (6 bases). Germline V CDR1 and CDR2: SGHVT, SQSDAQ. The ends were cut back, 3 bases at V and 2 bases at J, with 10 bases in the middle. CDR3 length: 15 residues. This CDR3 is CASSFWGATNEKLFF. The CDR3 DNA is TGTGCCAGCAGCTTCTGGGGGGCGACTAATGAAAAACTGTTTTTT.

This clonotype appeared many times. This chain connects TRBV7-9 to TRBJ1-5, with D possibly being TRBD1 (6 bases). Between the trimmed V and J ends, which lost 9 bases and 3 bases, there was a span of 15 bases. Germline lookup yields CDR1 SEHNR and CDR2 FQNEAQ (reference sequence). This CDR3 is 14 amino acids long. CDR3 DNA sequence: TGTGCCAGTCAGGGGCAGAGCGACAATCAGCCCCAGCATTTT. Protein sequence: CASQGQSDNQPQHF.